This T cell receptor beta chain was profiled in a study of CD8+ T cells in alopecia areata. Study findings and constraints: A great number of expanded lesional clones endured in scalp and blood during tofacitinib. Scalp lesions, especially in alopecia totalis/universalis, had higher clonality than normal scalp. Clarity of TCR sharing across patients fell short of that in mice, possibly HLA-related.

cDNA prepared by RNA extraction and subsequent reverse transcription served as the template for sequencing. The data were produced by immunoSEQ multiplex PCR, yet TCRdb's version contains in-frame clones alone and is incomplete. Of some 100,000 clones in the sample, around 58% were seen once. Indicated treatment: oral pan-JAK inhibitor, 5-10 mg twice daily. The V end lost 5 bases, the J end lost 11 bases, and 14 bases lay between the germline ends. Germline V gives CDR1 SEHNR, CDR2 FQNEAQ (reference sequence). This CDR3 has 12 amino acids. A note on this clone: Its antigen is currently unknown.

The J gene is TRBJ2-3, the V gene TRBV7-9; D unresolved. This TCR came from a human donor with alopecia areata. The source material was CD8+ T cells sorted from blood, sampled at week 4, from a patient treated with tofacitinib. The CDR3 coding sequence is TGTGCCAGCAGCCTCGGACCGGATGGGCAGTATTTT. Amino acids: CASSLGPDGQYF.